This T cell receptor beta chain was identified during a study of T cell repertoires in cytomegalovirus infection (dated by TCRdb to between 2018 and 2021). Regarding the research as a whole: The HLA type of each donor mattered for the analysis, because public TCR beta signatures pointed to carriage of CMV infection along with the matching HLA type. Overall study outcomes, separate from this receptor: In both this cohort and an independent roughly 330-donor cohort, the cumulative frequency of public TCR beta family members distinguished carriers of CMV infection plus the relevant HLA type. In the ex vivo response, HLA-C-restricted CMV-specific TCR beta clonotypes were dominant, and in two of eight donors the single most frequent clonotype came from this HLA-C-restricted group.

Instrument on record: Illumina HiSeq 1500. Using fastp trimming at Q25 and MiXCR clonotype assembly, TCRdb reanalyzed the public sequencing data and kept in-frame beta chains. Every entry covers one CDR3 protein and lists the most common genes and DNA from its rows. The sample table records 150,000 to 200,000 distinct CDR3 sequences; 28% of these occur just once. In total, the top ten clones hold approximately 30% of the sample. Cut back by 1 base and 7 bases, the V and J ends lie 10 bases apart. The CDR3, cysteine through phenylalanine, is 13 amino acids long. The CDR3 DNA has 39 bases and is translated from base 1. CDR1 is given as DFQATT and CDR2 as SNEGSKA, both from the germline V gene (reference sequence). This clonotype has more than one count but fewer than ten. No cognate antigen has been identified for it. Base qualities were left out, and no much larger clone turns up one base away.

The origin of this receptor is a human donor in good health (CMV status not recorded). Some clones in this sample may be carry-over from other donors' samples. The sample was PBMCs. This chain is built from TRBV20-1 and TRBJ1-4, with the D gene call left open. Here the CDR3 is given as CSARGTALEKLFF. In nucleotides, the sequence is TGCAGTGCTAGAGGGACCGCCCTTGAAAAACTGTTTTTT.